These 21 T cell receptor beta chains originate from one sample sequenced in a study of CD8 T cells in ankylosing spondylitis. General study points: Blood from ankylosing spondylitis patients appeared to carry a characteristic roughly eight-variant TCR beta motif.

What these receptors recognize is not known. TCRdb re-called the 5' RACE reads with MiXCR, one entry per CDR3 protein. This table holds about 400,000 distinct CDR3 sequences, approximately 20% found once. Sequencing was performed on blood, either unsorted or a sorted T cell fraction (not recorded which). Every receptor here comes from a male donor with ankylosing spondylitis.

This clonotype showed up many times. DNA of the CDR3: TGCAGCGCTACCCTGGGAGGGGGCAATCAGCCCCAGCATTTT. It specifies CSATLGGGNQPQHF. This chain links TRBV29-1 with TRBJ1-5, with a weak D call TRBD1 (5 bases). V shed 7 bases and J shed 2 bases, with 15 bases lying between them. Germline-derived CDR1 and CDR2 are SQVTM and ANQGSEA. This CDR3 is built from 14 residues.

This clonotype has only a few counts. The V and J genes are TRBV4-3 and TRBJ1-1; D is perhaps TRBD1 (5 bases). CDR1 is LGHNA and CDR2 is YSLEER in the germline V gene. The CDR3 is made up of 14 amino acids. The ends were cut back, 6 bases at V and 6 bases at J, with 17 bases in the middle. CDR3 coding DNA: TGCGCCAGCAGTTTATCCAGGGCCGGCCCTGAAGCTTTCTTT. This translates into CASSLSRAGPEAFF.

This clonotype was found a few times. V usage is TRBV20-1 and J usage is TRBJ2-7, with D uncertain. Trimming took 5 bases from V and 2 from J, leaving 10 bases between them. The CDR3 contains 12 residues. Germline V gene lookup returns CDR1 DFQATT and CDR2 SNEGSKA (reference sequence). The CDR3 sequence: CSAAGPAYEQYF. The CDR3 nucleotides read TGCAGTGCTGCCGGGCCTGCCTACGAGCAGTACTTC.

V is TRBV5-1 and J is TRBJ2-7, with TRBD1 matching 7 bases. Trimming took 5 bases from V and 2 from J; bases not matched to a gene: 4. This CDR3 is 13 amino acids long. Germline lookup yields CDR1 SGHRS and CDR2 YFSETQ. The CDR3: CASRQDRTYEQYF. The CDR3 nucleotides are TGCGCCAGCAGGCAGGACAGGACCTACGAGCAGTACTTC. The full variable domain, in which reference TRBV5-1 and TRBJ2-7 provide the parts outside the CDR3, is KAGVTQTPRYLIKTRGQQVTLSCSPISGHRSVSWYQQTPGQGLQFLFEYFSETQRNKGNFPGRFSGRQFSNSRSEMNVSTLELGDSALYLCASRQDRTYEQYFGPGTRLTVT.

This clonotype occurred a few times. The chain couples TRBV2 to TRBJ2-5; weak D call: TRBD1 (6 bases). The CDR3 length is 15 residues. Per germline, CDR1 SNHLY and CDR2 FYNNEI. Trimming removed 2 bases from V and 7 bases from J, with 17 bases in between. The CDR3 DNA sequence: TGTGCCAGCAGTGAAAGGTCAGGGGCTTGGAGGACCCAGTACTTC. Translation gives CASSERSGAWRTQYF.

The chain couples TRBV5-1 to TRBJ2-3; 7 bases agree with TRBD2. The germline gives CDR1 SGHRS, CDR2 YFSETQ. Trimming removed 8 bases from V and 6 bases from J; junction bases left unmatched: 12. The CDR3 loop spans 14 amino acids. The CDR3 DNA reads TGCGCCAGTCGGGACTACTACACCCCTGATACGCAGTATTTT. Protein product: CASRDYYTPDTQYF.

The chain uses TRBV25-1 and TRBJ1-4, with 7 bases aligning to TRBD1. V shed 6 bases and J 3 bases; nucleotides not matched to a gene: 10. The CDR3 loop spans 16 amino acids. The germline V gene has CDR1 MGHDK and CDR2 SYGVNS. The CDR3 reads CASSAGDRASNEKLFF. In nucleotides, the CDR3 is TGTGCCAGCAGCGCTGGCGACAGGGCGTCTAATGAAAAACTGTTTTTT.

The rearrangement joins TRBV20-1 to TRBJ2-3; D is unclear. The ends were cut back, 7 bases at V and 0 bases at J, with 11 bases in the middle. The CDR3 length is 13 residues. In germline, CDR1 is DFQATT, CDR2 SNEGSKA (reference sequence). The CDR3: CSVPAPSTDTQYF. CDR3 DNA: TGCAGTGTGCCAGCTCCTAGCACAGATACGCAGTATTTT.

The chain combines TRBV7-2 with TRBJ2-3, with a tentative D call TRBD2 (5 bases). Trimming took 3 bases from V and 1 from J, leaving 14 bases between them. The V gene's germline CDR1 is SGHTA and CDR2 FQGNSA. CDR3 length equals 16 residues. CDR3 residues: CASSFRGLRGTDTQYF. CDR3 in DNA: TGTGCCAGCAGCTTCCGAGGGCTCCGGGGCACAGATACGCAGTATTTT.

The V and J genes are TRBV29-1 and TRBJ1-4; D remains ambiguous. The V end lost 4 bases, the J end lost 0 bases, and 6 bases lay between the germline ends. CDR3 length equals 13 residues. From germline, CDR1 is SQVTM and CDR2 ANQGSEA. In nucleotides, the CDR3 is TGCAGCGTTGCGGAGACAACTAATGAAAAACTGTTTTTT. Translation: CSVAETTNEKLFF.

The CDR3 region has the DNA TGTGCCAGCTCACCATCGGTGGACGAGCAGTACTTC. Its protein product is CASSPSVDEQYF. The chain is built from TRBV18 and TRBJ2-7; D is undetermined. The CDR3 has 12 residues. The germline V gene encodes CDR1 KGHSH and CDR2 LQKENI. V was clipped by 2 bases and J by 5 bases, with 7 bases between them.

The chain links TRBV20-1 to TRBJ2-7; 14 nucleotides line up with TRBD2. CDR1 and CDR2 from the germline V gene are DFQATT and SNEGSKA (reference sequence). V lost 3 bases, J lost 5 bases, and 6 bases stayed unmatched. There are 15 residues in the CDR3. Here the CDR3 reads CSARGLAGAGHEQYF. Here the CDR3 DNA reads TGCAGTGCTAGGGGACTAGCGGGAGCAGGCCACGAGCAGTACTTC.

The V call is TRBV18, the J call TRBJ2-1, with 11 bases aligning to TRBD2. The germline V gene encodes CDR1 KGHSH and CDR2 LQKENI. This CDR3 has 16 amino acids. J lost 5 bases, V lost 2 bases, and 5 bases had no gene match. The chain's CDR3 is CASSPRGTSGDNEQFF. The CDR3 region has the DNA TGTGCCAGCTCACCAAGGGGGACTAGCGGTGACAATGAGCAGTTCTTC.

The J gene is TRBJ2-1, the V gene TRBV14, with D possibly being TRBD2 (6 bases). Germline loops: CDR1 SGHDN, CDR2 FVKESK. V was pared by 2 bases and J by 4 bases, with 18 bases between. The CDR3 contains 17 residues. CDR3 in DNA: TGTGCCAGCAGCCAAATTAACCGGGACTTCGGATACAATGAGCAGTTCTTC. Its protein product is CASSQINRDFGYNEQFF. Complete variable domain (other parts from reference TRBV14 and TRBJ2-1): EAGVTQFPSHSVIEKGQTVTLRCDPISGHDNLYWYRRVMGKEIKFLLHFVKESKQDESGMPNNRFLAERTGGTYSTLKVQPAELEDSGVYFCASSQINRDFGYNEQFFGPGTRLTVL.

This clonotype showed up just a few times. The chain combines TRBV10-3 with TRBJ2-7, with D uncertain. The V and J ends lost 2 bases and 0 bases respectively, with 8 bases between them. CDR1 is ENHRY and CDR2 is SYGVKD in the germline V gene. The CDR3 is made up of 14 amino acids. DNA for the CDR3: TGTGCCATCAGTGAGGTACCGGCCTCCTACGAGCAGTACTTC. Amino acid sequence: CAISEVPASYEQYF.

The rearrangement joins TRBV25-1 to TRBJ2-7, with 10 bases that match TRBD1. The CDR3 is made up of 16 amino acids. CDR1 and CDR2 from the germline V gene are MGHDK and SYGVNS. V dropped 6 bases and J dropped 2; count of bases not matched to a gene: 10. The CDR3 reads CASRSNTGTGAYEQYF. The DNA of the CDR3 is TGTGCCAGCAGGTCGAACACCGGGACAGGGGCCTACGAGCAGTACTTC.

This clonotype has just a few counts. The J gene is TRBJ1-2, the V gene TRBV4-1, with TRBD1 identical over 7 bases. V was pared by 4 bases and J by 1 base, with 6 bases of the junction left unmatched. The CDR3 sequence is 15 residues long. The germline V gene has CDR1 MGHRA and CDR2 YSYEKL. CDR3 nucleotide sequence: TGCGCCAGCAGCCCTCGGACAGGTTTTAACTATGGCTACACCTTC. Encoded protein: CASSPRTGFNYGYTF.

This clonotype was seen a single time. The V call is TRBV6-1, the J call TRBJ1-1, with 7 nucleotides matching TRBD1. The V segment lost 6 bases and the J segment 10 bases; nucleotides outside the gene matches: 11. Germline lookup yields CDR1 MNHNS and CDR2 SASEGT. The CDR3 is made up of 13 amino acids. CDR3 coding DNA: TGTGCCAGCAGGCGTGAGGGGGCTCGTGGAGCTTTCTTT. Translation: CASRREGARGAFF.

This clonotype was counted between two and nine times. V gene TRBV12-3 or TRBV12-4 combines with J gene TRBJ2-7, with 10 nucleotides matching TRBD2. This CDR3 has 15 residues. V trimming: 4 bases; J trimming: 4 bases; junction bases outside the gene matches: 7. The CDR3 protein is CASSSGLAETYEQYF. CDR3 in DNA: TGTGCCAGCAGTTCCGGACTAGCGGAGACATACGAGCAGTACTTC.

The table lists this clonotype with many counts. The chain uses TRBV5-1 and TRBJ2-2, with D uncertain. The CDR3 consists of 15 residues. CDR1 SGHRS and CDR2 YFSETQ come from the germline V gene. The V end was cut by 1 base, the J end by 7 bases, with 14 bases between. CDR3 protein: CASSLLAGKGGELFF. For the CDR3, the DNA is TGCGCCAGCAGCTTGTTGGCTGGGAAAGGCGGGGAGCTGTTTTTT.

This clonotype was observed a few times. The chain employs TRBV14 and TRBJ2-1; tentative D call: TRBD1 (6 bases). With 4 bases removed from V and 8 bases from J, the gap between germline ends came to 12 bases. The CDR3 spans 13 residues. Germline V gene lookup returns CDR1 SGHDN and CDR2 FVKESK. The CDR3 DNA reads as TGTGCCAGCAGCCTCCTGACAGGCTATGAGCAGTTCTTC. This sequence encodes CASSLLTGYEQFF.